The rows below give T cell receptor beta chains drawn from one sample of a study of blood T cell repertoires in COVID-19. Produced via immunoSEQ multiplex PCR; TCRdb's table is partial and in-frame only. The data hold 250,000 to 300,000 clones, with roughly 88% observed a single time. Sample: PBMCs or T cells enriched from blood (not recorded which). The receptor source for this set is a woman between 50 and 59 years old who had recovered from COVID-19. CDR3s include the opening cysteine and the closing phenylalanine or tryptophan. D genes are given only for firm matches. Clone size is not always given. Where it is, it says once, few, many or a class for expanded clones.

V,D,J,size,CDR3,DNA
TRBV9,TRBD2,TRBJ2-1,.,CASSVARDYLYNEQFF,TGTGCCAGCAGCGTAGCTAGGGACTACCTGTACAATGAGCAGTTCTTC
TRBV30,.,TRBJ2-7,.,CAWETSTYEQYF,TGTGCCTGGGAGACATCCACCTACGAGCAGTACTTC
TRBV12-3/TRBV12-4,.,TRBJ2-7,once,CASSPDRKQYF,TGTGCCAGCAGTCCCGACAGAAAGCAGTACTTC
TRBV28,.,TRBJ2-1,.,CASSLLPWRAGNEQFF,TGTGCCAGCAGTTTGCTCCCCTGGAGGGCTGGCAATGAGCAGTTCTTC
TRBV3-1/TRBV3-2,TRBD1,TRBJ1-5,.,CASSQGTGFNQPQHF,TGTGCCAGCAGCCAGGGGACAGGGTTTAATCAGCCCCAGCATTTT
TRBV10-3,.,TRBJ2-7,once,CAISSLATIYEQYF,TGTGCCATCAGTTCTTTAGCGACAATCTACGAGCAGTACTTC
TRBV5-4,TRBD1,TRBJ1-2,.,CASSPGTGGVANYGYTF,TGTGCCAGCAGCCCCGGGACAGGGGGCGTTGCTAACTATGGCTACACCTTC
TRBV5-1,TRBD1,TRBJ1-2,.,CASSLGQGADGYTF,TGCGCCAGCAGCTTGGGACAGGGGGCGGATGGCTACACCTTC
TRBV29-1,.,TRBJ2-6,few,CSIAPGRGRSGANVLTF,TGCAGCATAGCTCCGGGCAGGGGAAGGTCTGGGGCCAACGTCCTGACTTTC
TRBV28,TRBD1,TRBJ1-1,.,CASSLWTGLGGLGTEAFF,TGTGCCAGCAGTTTATGGACAGGGTTGGGCGGTTTGGGCACTGAAGCTTTCTTT
TRBV20-1,TRBD1,TRBJ2-7,once,CSASDRGRSYEQYF,TGCAGTGCCAGTGACAGGGGGCGTTCCTACGAGCAGTACTTC
TRBV6-2/TRBV6-3,.,TRBJ2-3,.,CASSYLVAGATDTQYF,TGTGCCAGCAGTTACTTGGTTGCGGGGGCCACAGATACGCAGTATTTT
TRBV7-9,.,TRBJ2-6,.,CASSPPLNSGANVLTF,TGTGCCAGCAGCCCTCCACTAAACTCTGGGGCCAACGTCCTGACTTTC
TRBV27,.,TRBJ1-2,.,CASSPYRDNYGYTF,TGTGCCAGCAGTCCCTACAGGGATAACTATGGCTACACCTTC
TRBV4-1,TRBD2,TRBJ2-1,.,CASRRLADYNEQFF,TGCGCCAGCCGACGGCTAGCGGATTACAATGAGCAGTTCTTC
TRBV27,.,TRBJ1-2,.,CASSPPGGRALRGGYTF,TGTGCCAGCAGTCCCCCCGGAGGGAGGGCCCTTAGAGGTGGCTACACCTTC
TRBV5-1,.,TRBJ2-3,.,CASAVPVADLSTDTQYF,TGCGCCAGCGCCGTCCCTGTAGCGGACCTGAGCACAGATACGCAGTATTTT
TRBV19,TRBD1,TRBJ2-1,.,CASRGQGFYNEQFF,TGTGCCAGTAGAGGACAGGGATTTTACAATGAGCAGTTCTTC
TRBV15,.,TRBJ1-4,.,CATSRDRGGVREKLFF,TGTGCCACCAGCAGAGATCGGGGGGGTGTGAGGGAAAAACTGTTTTTT
TRBV29-1,.,TRBJ2-7,.,CSVLIYEQYF,TGCAGCGTCCTTATCTACGAGCAGTACTTC
TRBV30,TRBD1,TRBJ1-2,.,CAWSAQGDGYTF,TGTGCCTGGAGTGCCCAGGGGGACGGCTACACCTTC
TRBV9,TRBD2,TRBJ2-5,.,CASSAREGGETQYF,TGTGCCAGCAGCGCCCGGGAGGGCGGGGAGACCCAGTACTTC
TRBV18,TRBD1,TRBJ1-2,.,CASSPRQGAGYTF,TGTGCCAGCTCACCACGACAGGGGGCTGGCTACACCTTC
TRBV21-1,.,TRBJ2-7,.,CASSSDRREIYEQYF,TGTGCCAGCTCCTCCGACCGGCGGGAAATCTACGAGCAGTACTTC
TRBV27,.,TRBJ1-2,.,CASSLRGRDGYTF,TGTGCCAGCAGTTTGAGAGGGCGGGATGGCTACACCTTC
TRBV18,.,TRBJ1-1,.,CASSWTVMNTEAFF,TGTGCCAGCTCATGGACAGTCATGAACACTGAAGCTTTCTTT
TRBV7-9,.,TRBJ2-5,.,CASSFDRFQETQYF,TGTGCCAGCAGCTTTGACAGGTTCCAAGAGACCCAGTACTTC
TRBV5-4,TRBD2,TRBJ2-5,.,CASSYPAGVPGTQYF,TGTGCCAGCAGCTACCCAGCGGGAGTCCCCGGGACCCAGTACTTC
TRBV28,.,TRBJ1-4,.,CASSGDPGGEKLFF,TGTGCCAGCAGTGGGGACCCGGGGGGAGAAAAACTGTTTTTT
TRBV2,TRBD2,TRBJ2-1,.,CASSFLIAGINEQFF,TGTGCCAGCAGTTTTTTAATAGCGGGGATCAATGAGCAGTTCTTC
TRBV11-2,TRBD2,TRBJ2-1,.,CASRPTSGTYNEQFF,TGTGCCAGCAGGCCGACTAGCGGAACCTACAATGAGCAGTTCTTC
TRBV7-9,TRBD2,TRBJ2-7,.,CASSPGGGEGYEQYF,TGTGCCAGCAGCCCGGGGGGAGGGGAGGGCTACGAGCAGTACTTC
TRBV29-1,TRBD2,TRBJ2-7,.,CSVSGLAGARSYEQYF,TGCAGCGTTTCTGGTCTAGCGGGAGCAAGGTCCTACGAGCAGTACTTC
TRBV27,TRBD1,TRBJ2-7,.,CASSPITGDHEQYF,TGTGCCAGCAGCCCTATAACAGGGGACCACGAGCAGTACTTC
TRBV10-1,.,TRBJ2-2,.,CASSDFTGELFF,TGCGCCAGCAGTGACTTTACCGGGGAGCTGTTTTTT
TRBV5-1,.,TRBJ1-1,.,CASSLTSMADTEAFF,TGCGCCAGCAGCTTGACTTCCATGGCGGACACTGAAGCTTTCTTT
TRBV15,TRBD1,TRBJ2-7,.,CATSRDYRGRGHEQYF,TGTGCCACCAGCAGAGATTACCGCGGCAGGGGGCACGAGCAGTACTTC
TRBV2,.,TRBJ2-7,.,CASMAAESSYEQYF,TGTGCCAGCATGGCGGCAGAGAGCTCCTACGAGCAGTACTTC
TRBV27,.,TRBJ2-7,.,CASRPIGASVYEQYF,TGTGCCAGCAGACCAATAGGAGCGTCGGTCTACGAGCAGTACTTC
TRBV2,.,TRBJ1-5,.,CASSEYRNQPQHF,TGTGCCAGCAGTGAATACAGGAATCAGCCCCAGCATTTT
TRBV10-3,.,TRBJ2-3,.,CAISDLTDTQYF,TGTGCCATCAGTGATTTAACAGATACGCAGTATTTT
TRBV4-1,.,TRBJ2-5,.,CASSLSPQGIVSQYF,TGCGCCAGCAGCCTTAGCCCCCAGGGGATCGTATCCCAGTACTTC
TRBV5-4,TRBD1,TRBJ2-7,.,CASSLGQGLTYEQYF,TGTGCCAGCAGCTTAGGACAGGGATTAACCTACGAGCAGTACTTC
TRBV6-5,.,TRBJ2-7,once,CASTRGTGISYEQYF,TGTGCCAGCACCCGGGGAACAGGGATTTCCTACGAGCAGTACTTC
TRBV5-5,TRBD1,TRBJ2-6,.,CASSLTGALSGANVLTF,TGTGCCAGCAGCCTCACAGGGGCCCTCTCTGGGGCCAACGTCCTGACTTTC
TRBV28,.,TRBJ2-3,.,CASSLRTDTQYF,TGTGCCAGCAGTTTACGGACAGATACGCAGTATTTT
TRBV27,TRBD1,TRBJ2-2,.,CASKNRGPTGELFF,TGTGCCAGCAAGAACAGGGGGCCCACCGGGGAGCTGTTTTTT
TRBV7-9,TRBD1,TRBJ2-1,.,CATPTGGSYNEQFF,TGTGCCACCCCGACAGGGGGCTCCTACAATGAGCAGTTCTTC
TRBV7-2,.,TRBJ1-5,few,CASSLLEIGPQHF,TGTGCCAGCAGCTTACTTGAGATCGGGCCCCAGCATTTT
TRBV6-2/TRBV6-3,.,TRBJ2-7,few,CASSSAIIGQFSYEQYF,TGTGCCAGCAGTTCCGCGATTATCGGACAGTTCTCCTACGAGCAGTACTTC